Listed below are T cell receptor beta chains from one sample, sequenced in a study of PD-1 blockade in classical Hodgkin lymphoma. The method was immunoSEQ multiplex PCR; TCRdb's version includes in-frame clones alone and lacks a portion of them. The sample has around 65,000 clones, 87% seen once; the top ten hold 7% to 8.5%. The sample consisted of peripheral blood mononuclear cells (PBMCs), taken before the fourth cycle of nivolumab. The receptors originated from a human donor with classical Hodgkin lymphoma. The CDR3 runs from the conserved cysteine through the conserved F or W. The D gene is left open where the match is weak. Clone sizes are given selectively: once, few, many, or a class where the clone is expanded.

size	V	J	D	DNA	CDR3
.	TRBV18	TRBJ1-2	.	TGTGCCAGCTCCGGGACGGCCGGTGGCTACACCTTC	CASSGTAGGYTF
.	TRBV11-2	TRBJ2-3	.	TGTGCCAGCAGCTTTCCCAGACTATCAAGAGATACGCAGTATTTT	CASSFPRLSRDTQYF
.	TRBV4-1	TRBJ1-1	.	TGCGCCAGCAGCCCCCCCTCTGCGGGGTCCCAAGGAGGTGAAGCTTTCTTT	CASSPPSAGSQGGEAFF
.	TRBV9	TRBJ1-3	.	TGTGCCAGCAGTTACGAAGGGTACAGAAACACCATATATTTT	CASSYEGYRNTIYF
.	TRBV5-1	TRBJ1-4	.	TGCGCCAGCAGCTCGACCCCTCCAAGTGAAAAACTGTTTTTT	CASSSTPPSEKLFF
.	TRBV28	TRBJ2-1	TRBD2	TGTGCCAGCATTGAAGCGGGGCTATACAATGAGCAGTTCTTC	CASIEAGLYNEQFF
.	TRBV5-1	TRBJ1-1	.	TGCGCCAGCAGCCCGCTTGCGGGGGCGAACACTGAAGCTTTCTTT	CASSPLAGANTEAFF
.	TRBV7-8	TRBJ1-2	.	TGTGCCAGCAGCGTAGCACGAGGGGACGGCTATGGCTACACCTTC	CASSVARGDGYGYTF
.	TRBV5-1	TRBJ1-3	.	TGCGCCAGCAGCCAGGACCTACAGGGCAGCTCTGGAAACACCATATATTTT	CASSQDLQGSSGNTIYF
once	TRBV30	TRBJ1-4	.	TGTGCCTGGTCCGGCAGTTGGGATGAAAAACTGTTTTTT	CAWSGSWDEKLFF
.	TRBV5-1	TRBJ1-2	.	TGCGCCAGCAGCTTGGAGGGCCAGGGACCCTATGGCTACACCTTC	CASSLEGQGPYGYTF
.	TRBV18	TRBJ1-4	.	TGTGCCAGCTCCCGGGCCGGGACCGATGAAAAACTGTTTTTT	CASSRAGTDEKLFF
.	TRBV5-1	TRBJ1-4	.	TGCGCCAGCAGCTTGGCCGGACGGCAGGGAGGTAATGAAAAACTGTTTTTT	CASSLAGRQGGNEKLFF
.	TRBV29-1	TRBJ2-3	TRBD2	TGCAGTCCAGCGGGAGGGGTGGGAGATACGCAGTATTTT	CSPAGGVGDTQYF
.	TRBV5-1	TRBJ2-7	.	TGCGCCAGCAGCTTGGCCTACGAGCAGTACTTC	CASSLAYEQYF
.	TRBV5-1	TRBJ1-3	TRBD1	TGCGCCAGCAGCGTACAGGGGCCGGGTGGAAACACCATATATTTT	CASSVQGPGGNTIYF
.	TRBV2	TRBJ2-2	.	TGTGCCAGCAGTGCTCGGTCGGGAACCGGGGAGCTGTTTTTT	CASSARSGTGELFF
.	TRBV7-2	TRBJ2-7	.	TGTGCCAGCAGGAACCAAGGGGCACCCTCCTACGAGCAGTACTTC	CASRNQGAPSYEQYF
.	TRBV7-8	TRBJ1-1	.	TGTGCCAGCAGCTTACGGGCACTCACTGAAGCTTTCTTT	CASSLRALTEAFF
.	TRBV5-1	TRBJ1-3	.	TGCGCCAGCAGCCAGGGCTCTCCTGGAAACACCATATATTTT	CASSQGSPGNTIYF
.	TRBV4-1	TRBJ2-5	.	TGCGCCAGCAGCCATTGGGGGCGGATACAAGAGACCCAGTACTTC	CASSHWGRIQETQYF
once	TRBV6-5	TRBJ1-5	TRBD1	TGTGCCAGCAGCAGACAGGGGGGGGATCAGCCCCAGCATTTT	CASSRQGGDQPQHF
once	TRBV5-1	TRBJ2-5	TRBD2	TGCGCCAGCAGCTTGGGGCTAGCGGGGGCCGGGGAGACCCAGTACTTC	CASSLGLAGAGETQYF
.	TRBV28	TRBJ2-5	.	TGTGCCAGCAGCCCCCAGGGTAGGGAAGAGACCCAGTACTTC	CASSPQGREETQYF
.	TRBV4-1	TRBJ1-3	.	TGCGCCAGCAGCCAAGATCAGGGGAGAGGAAACACCATATATTTT	CASSQDQGRGNTIYF
.	TRBV6-1	TRBJ1-1	TRBD1	TGTGCCAGGGGCTGGGACAGGCCCAATAACACTGAAGCTTTCTTT	CARGWDRPNNTEAFF
.	TRBV21-1	TRBJ1-4	.	TGTGCCAGCAGCGCCAGGGGCCGTTCAATACGAGGTGTGGAAAAACTGTTTTTT	CASSARGRSIRGVEKLFF
.	TRBV6-5	TRBJ1-5	.	TGTGCCAGCAGTTCACGCCAGGGAATTGGCAATCAGCCCCAGCATTTT	CASSSRQGIGNQPQHF
once	TRBV27	TRBJ2-7	.	TGTGCCAGCAGTCCCCGGGGAGGGGGCTACGAGCAGTACTTC	CASSPRGGGYEQYF
.	TRBV19	TRBJ1-1	TRBD1	TGTGCCAGTAGTATAGATTTTCAGGGGGCGATCACTGAAGCTTTCTTT	CASSIDFQGAITEAFF
.	TRBV18	TRBJ2-2	TRBD1	TGTGCCAGCTCACCGGGACTGACAGGGGGCCTCGGGGAGCTGTTTTTT	CASSPGLTGGLGELFF
once	TRBV6-6	TRBJ2-7	TRBD1	TGTGCCAGCAGTCAGACAGGGGGCTCCTACGAGCAGTACTTC	CASSQTGGSYEQYF
.	TRBV19	TRBJ1-5	.	TGTGCCAGTAGTATATGGGAGGGGATGGGCAATCAGCCCCAGCATTTT	CASSIWEGMGNQPQHF
.	TRBV6-6	TRBJ1-1	.	TGTGCCAGCATTGGACAACAGAACACTGAAGCTTTCTTT	CASIGQQNTEAFF
.	TRBV5-1	TRBJ1-5	.	TGCGCCAGCAGCCCTTCAGGTTCGACAGAGGCCAATCAGCCCCAGCATTTT	CASSPSGSTEANQPQHF
.	TRBV2	TRBJ1-1	.	TGTGCCAGCAGTGACTTCGGTTTTTGGACTGAAGCTTTCTTT	CASSDFGFWTEAFF
.	TRBV19	TRBJ2-2	TRBD2	TGTGCCAGTACCAGACTAGCGGGGAACCTTAACACCGGGGAGCTGTTTTTT	CASTRLAGNLNTGELFF
.	TRBV9	TRBJ2-7	TRBD1	TGTGCCAGCAGCGCAGGGGACAGAACCACCTACGAGCAGTACTTC	CASSAGDRTTYEQYF
.	TRBV5-1	TRBJ1-2	.	TGCGCCAGCAGCTCGGAAGTGGGGGGGAGCTATGGCTACACCTTC	CASSSEVGGSYGYTF
.	TRBV5-1	TRBJ2-1	TRBD2	TGCGCCAGCAGCAGCGGGGGGGCAAATGAGCAGTTCTTC	CASSSGGANEQFF
.	TRBV7-9	TRBJ2-5	.	TGTGCCAGCAGCTCCTCGGGGGCCGGGGAGACCCAGTACTTC	CASSSSGAGETQYF